This is a list of T cell receptor beta chains from one sample in a study of T-cell memory formation after mild COVID-19. TCRdb reanalysed the 5' RACE reads using MiXCR and keeps one entry per CDR3 protein. Of some 450,000 distinct CDR3 sequences listed, under 20% are singletons. The sequencing input was PBMCs or a T cell subset sorted from them (not recorded which). These receptors all stem from a man between 18 and 35 years old who had mild COVID-19 (a few samples of this study predate the infection). Cell type and time point are not known. CDR3s include the opening cysteine and the closing phenylalanine or tryptophan. D genes are given only for firm matches. The size field is filled for only some rows; it gives once, few, many or a size class.

j_gene: TRBJ2-1; len: 15; abundance: -; v_gene: TRBV14; d_gene: TRBD2; CDR3aa: CASSHLSGGNNEQFF
j_gene: TRBJ1-4; len: 14; abundance: -; v_gene: TRBV20-1; d_gene: TRBD1; CDR3aa: CSAPGGVANEKLFF
j_gene: TRBJ1-5; len: 16; abundance: many; v_gene: TRBV24-1; d_gene: TRBD1; CDR3aa: CATSDGRQGRRQPQHF
j_gene: TRBJ2-1; len: 14; abundance: few; v_gene: TRBV30; d_gene: -; CDR3aa: CAWSFKRGLREQFF
j_gene: TRBJ2-5; len: 15; abundance: -; v_gene: TRBV24-1; d_gene: -; CDR3aa: CATSDKTAYQETQYF
j_gene: TRBJ2-6; len: 16; abundance: -; v_gene: TRBV28; d_gene: TRBD2; CDR3aa: CASSWRGYVGANVLTF
j_gene: TRBJ1-3; len: 14; abundance: -; v_gene: TRBV7-2; d_gene: -; CDR3aa: CASRPTGSGNTIYF
j_gene: TRBJ1-1; len: 18; abundance: once; v_gene: TRBV4-3; d_gene: TRBD1; CDR3aa: CASSRNIQGGGLNTEAFF
j_gene: TRBJ2-2; len: 17; abundance: -; v_gene: TRBV11-2; d_gene: -; CDR3aa: CASSLRWGRRDTGELFF
j_gene: TRBJ2-7; len: 13; abundance: -; v_gene: TRBV2; d_gene: -; CDR3aa: CASSEWGGGEQYF
j_gene: TRBJ1-1; len: 13; abundance: few; v_gene: TRBV28; d_gene: -; CDR3aa: CASSNLVQSEAFF
j_gene: TRBJ2-1; len: 11; abundance: few; v_gene: TRBV24-1; d_gene: -; CDR3aa: CATSGEDEQFF
j_gene: TRBJ1-2; len: 16; abundance: few; v_gene: TRBV29-1; d_gene: -; CDR3aa: CSVEGTVQGANYGYTF
j_gene: TRBJ2-5; len: 14; abundance: many; v_gene: TRBV7-2; d_gene: -; CDR3aa: CASSLALTQETQYF
j_gene: TRBJ2-1; len: 18; abundance: few; v_gene: TRBV14; d_gene: -; CDR3aa: CASSQDRGPLDSYNEQFF
j_gene: TRBJ1-5; len: 14; abundance: -; v_gene: TRBV20-1; d_gene: -; CDR3aa: CSARDWGGGQPQHF
j_gene: TRBJ1-2; len: 13; abundance: -; v_gene: TRBV7-9; d_gene: -; CDR3aa: CASSPAREGGYTF
j_gene: TRBJ1-4; len: 12; abundance: many; v_gene: TRBV25-1; d_gene: -; CDR3aa: CASSDRGEKLFF
j_gene: TRBJ2-1; len: 15; abundance: few; v_gene: TRBV14; d_gene: -; CDR3aa: CASSQLLSSYNEQFF
j_gene: TRBJ1-1; len: 18; abundance: few; v_gene: TRBV11-2; d_gene: -; CDR3aa: CASSLRGRGRWGNTEAFF
j_gene: TRBJ2-3; len: 18; abundance: few; v_gene: TRBV7-9; d_gene: TRBD2; CDR3aa: CASSLLLTSGDFTDTQYF
j_gene: TRBJ1-6; len: 13; abundance: -; v_gene: TRBV12-3/TRBV12-4; d_gene: -; CDR3aa: CASSTSFNSPLHF
j_gene: TRBJ2-3; len: 14; abundance: many; v_gene: TRBV11-1; d_gene: -; CDR3aa: CASSLRPAADTQYF
j_gene: TRBJ1-1; len: 16; abundance: few; v_gene: TRBV4-1; d_gene: TRBD1; CDR3aa: CASSLGQGARGTEAFF
j_gene: TRBJ1-2; len: 15; abundance: -; v_gene: TRBV7-9; d_gene: TRBD1; CDR3aa: CASSLATGGNYGYTF
j_gene: TRBJ2-3; len: 15; abundance: -; v_gene: TRBV7-6; d_gene: TRBD1; CDR3aa: CASSDPTGTADTQYF
j_gene: TRBJ2-7; len: 14; abundance: few; v_gene: TRBV7-9; d_gene: TRBD1; CDR3aa: CASSATGAVYEQYF
j_gene: TRBJ2-2; len: 18; abundance: few; v_gene: TRBV7-3; d_gene: TRBD1; CDR3aa: CASSLWATGPRNTGELFF
j_gene: TRBJ1-1; len: 11; abundance: few; v_gene: TRBV11-2; d_gene: TRBD1; CDR3aa: CASSLTRGAFF
j_gene: TRBJ2-5; len: 15; abundance: few; v_gene: TRBV5-1; d_gene: TRBD2; CDR3aa: CASSLASGEQETQYF
j_gene: TRBJ2-5; len: 13; abundance: -; v_gene: TRBV20-1; d_gene: -; CDR3aa: CSARGRKRETQYF
j_gene: TRBJ2-1; len: 16; abundance: -; v_gene: TRBV3-1; d_gene: TRBD2; CDR3aa: CASSRLAVALGNEQFF
j_gene: TRBJ1-1; len: 14; abundance: -; v_gene: TRBV7-9; d_gene: -; CDR3aa: CASSLGGTHTEAFF
j_gene: TRBJ2-3; len: 13; abundance: many; v_gene: TRBV6-2/TRBV6-3; d_gene: -; CDR3aa: CASRDWSLDTQYF